These 25 T cell receptor beta chains share one sample of origin, sequenced in a study of siplizumab effects on memory and regulatory T cells. The table came from immunoSEQ multiplex PCR; TCRdb's copy has only in-frame clones and leaves some out. The sample records 100,000 to 120,000 clones, over 85% being singletons. Input material: CD4+ T cells sorted from blood. Receptors originate from a human donor in good health.

The V call is TRBV7-2, the J call TRBJ2-7; D assignment may be TRBD1 or TRBD2 (5 bases each). This CDR3 spans 13 amino acids. The ends were cut back, 5 bases at V and 4 bases at J, with 12 bases in the middle. Per germline, CDR1 SGHTA and CDR2 FQGNSA. This chain's CDR3 is CASSPPGGYEQYF. The CDR3 DNA reads TGTGCCAGCAGCCCTCCTGGGGGTTACGAGCAGTACTTC.

The rearrangement links TRBV25-1 to TRBJ1-5; 7 bases map to TRBD1. Per germline, CDR1 MGHDK and CDR2 SYGVNS. The V segment lost 1 base and the J segment 6 bases; nucleotides outside the gene matches: 6. CDR3 length: 15 amino acids. DNA for the CDR3: TGTGCCAGCAGTGAATCAAGGGGGCTTAGTCAGCCCCAGCATTTT. Protein product: CASSESRGLSQPQHF.

This clone was seen once. V usage is TRBV4-1 and J usage is TRBJ2-1; unclear D gene. The CDR3 loop spans 13 amino acids. Trimming took off 1 base at V and 7 bases at J, with 8 bases between the two ends. The V gene's germline CDR1 is MGHRA and CDR2 YSYEKL. The CDR3 nucleotides read TGCGCCAGCAGCCAAGGCTGGGGAAATGAGCAGTTCTTC. Protein product: CASSQGWGNEQFF.

The chain is built from TRBV5-4 and TRBJ1-3; maybe TRBD1 (6 bases). The CDR3 is 18 residues long. V lost 4 bases and J 0 bases, leaving 20 bases between the germline ends. Germline V gene data show CDR1 as SGHNT and CDR2 as YYREEE (reference sequence). The DNA for the CDR3 is TGTGCCAGCAGCAATGCAGTCGACAGGCGGAGCTCTGGAAACACCATATATTTT. Translation: CASSNAVDRRSSGNTIYF.

Only a few counts were recorded for this clone. The chain has TRBV19 and TRBJ1-2; D remains unclear. V was shortened by 3 bases and J by 3 bases, with 2 bases between the two germline ends. The CDR3 spans 11 residues. Germline CDR1 is LNHDA and CDR2 is SQIVND (reference sequence). The CDR3 reads CASSIYYGYTF. CDR3 bases: TGTGCCAGTAGTATTTACTATGGCTACACCTTC.

V and J are TRBV4-2 and TRBJ2-1; D might be TRBD2 (6 bases). The ends were cut back, 4 bases at V and 7 bases at J, with 14 bases in the middle. The CDR3 has 14 residues. Germline assignment: CDR1 LGHNA and CDR2 YNFKEQ. This chain's CDR3 is CASSPAGPVNEQFF. The CDR3, as DNA: TGTGCCAGCAGCCCAGCGGGCCCGGTGAATGAGCAGTTCTTC.

The chain carries TRBV7-8 and TRBJ1-4; TRBD1 aligns across 7 bases. The ends lost 5 bases at V and 7 bases at J; junction bases unmatched: 7. This CDR3 comprises 14 residues. CDR1 and CDR2 from the germline V gene are SGHVS and FQNEAQ. CDR3 nucleotide sequence: TGTGCCAGCAGCCCTTGGGACAGCGTTGAAAAACTGTTTTTT. Protein product: CASSPWDSVEKLFF.

This chain uses TRBV5-5 with TRBJ1-5; TRBD1 agrees at 7 bases. The CDR3 spans 17 residues. J lost 2 bases, V lost 3 bases, and 11 bases had no gene match. CDR1 SGHKS and CDR2 YYEKEE come from the germline V gene (reference sequence). The CDR3 DNA reads as TGTGCCAGCAGCTCCGCCGCTCTGACAGGGCGCAATCAGCCCCAGCATTTT. Encoded protein: CASSSAALTGRNQPQHF.

The chain recombines TRBV28 with TRBJ2-1; 9 nucleotides line up with TRBD2. V gave up 8 bases and J gave up 5 bases; unmatched junction bases: 4. In germline, CDR1 is MDHEN, CDR2 SYDVKM. This CDR3 has 13 residues. CDR3 in amino acids: CASHSGSNNEQFF. CDR3 bases: TGTGCCAGCCATAGCGGGAGTAACAATGAGCAGTTCTTC. Full variable domain (outside the CDR3, taken from reference TRBV28 and TRBJ2-1): DVKVTQSSRYLVKRTGEKVFLECVQDMDHENMFWYRQDPGLGLRLIYFSYDVKMKEKGDIPEGYSVSREKKERFSLILESASTNQTSMYLCASHSGSNNEQFFGPGTRLTVL.

The CDR3 sequence: CASSQVLLGGYTF. CDR3 bases: TGTGCCAGCAGCCAAGTGCTCCTTGGCGGCTACACCTTC. This chain connects TRBV14 to TRBJ1-2; D gene uncertain. CDR1 and CDR2 (germline): SGHDN, FVKESK. This CDR3 has 13 residues. V shed 1 base and J shed 8 bases, with 11 bases lying between them.

This chain links TRBV18 with TRBJ1-4, with D unclear. Trimming removed 2 bases at V and 6 bases at J, with 7 bases between. CDR3 size: 13 residues. Looked up from germline, CDR1 is KGHSH and CDR2 is LQKENI. DNA for the CDR3: TGTGCCAGCTCACCAGGGAGCCATGAAAAACTGTTTTTT. Translating gives CASSPGSHEKLFF.

CDR3 sequence: CASSPAGGTNEKLFF. The DNA of the CDR3 is TGTGCCAGCAGCCCTGCAGGGGGAACTAATGAAAAACTGTTTTTT. This chain uses TRBV5-4 with TRBJ1-4; 7 bases match TRBD1. This CDR3 spans 15 amino acids. The V segment lost 4 bases and the J segment 1 base; nucleotides outside the gene matches: 4. CDR1 and CDR2 from the germline V gene are SGHNT and YYREEE (reference sequence).

J is TRBJ1-5 and V is TRBV6-6; the D gene is possibly TRBD1 (5 bases). The CDR3 runs 13 residues. Germline CDR1 MNHNY, CDR2 SVGAGI (reference sequence). Deletions cut 7 bases from V and 9 bases from J, with 16 bases between. The CDR3 reads CASTYEGLGPQHF. The CDR3 DNA sequence: TGTGCCAGCACCTACGAGGGGCTGGGGCCCCAGCATTTT.

This chain links TRBV5-4 with TRBJ2-3; D gene unclear. The CDR3 extends over 14 amino acids. V lost 4 bases to trimming and J lost 2 bases, with 11 bases between them. Germline CDR1 SGHNT, CDR2 YYREEE (reference sequence). In nucleotides, the CDR3 is TGTGCCAGCAGCCCCGGACCGCTCACAGATACGCAGTATTTT. Translated, it gives CASSPGPLTDTQYF.

V gene TRBV20-1 combines with J gene TRBJ2-1; D gene ambiguous. This CDR3 has 11 residues. Trimming stripped 5 bases from V and 10 bases from J, with 12 bases between. CDR1 is DFQATT and CDR2 is SNEGSKA in the germline V gene (reference sequence). CDR3 DNA: TGCAGTGCTCAACTAAGACTGGAGCAGTTCTTC. Its translation: CSAQLRLEQFF.

The chain couples TRBV9 to TRBJ2-5, with D hard to call. V shed 6 bases and J shed 2 bases, with 14 bases lying between them. CDR3 length: 14 residues. Germline CDR1 SGDLS, CDR2 YYNGEE. CDR3 residues: CASTATPVQETQYF. The DNA of the CDR3 is TGTGCCAGCACCGCGACTCCCGTACAAGAGACCCAGTACTTC.

The chain links TRBV5-1 to TRBJ1-2, with 7 nucleotides matching TRBD1. The CDR3 runs 12 residues. CDR1 is SGHRS, CDR2 YFSETQ, per germline. J lost 5 bases, V lost 4 bases, and 2 bases had no gene match. In DNA, the CDR3 is TGCGCCAGCAGCGACAGGGATTATGGCTACACCTTC. Amino acids: CASSDRDYGYTF.

The V call is TRBV7-9, the J call TRBJ1-4; the D gene is possibly TRBD1 (5 bases). Germline V gene lookup returns CDR1 SEHNR and CDR2 FQNEAQ (reference sequence). The CDR3 spans 14 residues. With 1 base removed from V and 5 bases from J, the gap between germline ends came to 8 bases. The CDR3 sequence: CASSLEWGNEKLFF. CDR3 sequence (DNA): TGTGCCAGCAGCTTAGAATGGGGGAATGAAAAACTGTTTTTT.

The chain uses TRBV5-5 and TRBJ1-2, with 10 bases aligning to TRBD1. The CDR3 runs to 13 residues. The germline gives CDR1 SGHKS, CDR2 YYEKEE (reference sequence). The J segment lost 7 bases and the V segment lost 4 bases, leaving 4 bases of the junction unmatched. The DNA for the CDR3 is TGTGCCAGCAGCACGGGACAGGGGCTTGGCTACACCTTC. This translates into CASSTGQGLGYTF.

This sequence joins TRBV11-2 and TRBJ2-5; TRBD1 matches 10 bases. Germline-derived CDR1 and CDR2 are SGHAT and FQNNGV. The CDR3 length is 14 residues. V shed 4 bases, J shed 5 bases, and the junction held 4 bases outside the gene matches. DNA for the CDR3: TGTGCCAGCAGCTCCGGACAGGGGGGGGAGACCCAGTACTTC. Translated: CASSSGQGGETQYF.

This rearrangement joins TRBV6-1 to TRBJ2-2; D unresolved. This CDR3 comprises 13 residues. Germline V CDR1 and CDR2: MNHNS, SASEGT. Between the trimmed V and J ends, which lost 4 bases and 1 base, there was a span of 4 bases. CDR3 loop: CASSGVNTGELFF. The DNA of the CDR3 is TGTGCCAGCAGTGGCGTGAACACCGGGGAGCTGTTTTTT.

V gene TRBV7-9 combines with J gene TRBJ2-2; D is uncertain. The CDR3 runs to 17 residues. Between the trimmed V and J ends, which lost 2 bases and 0 bases, there was a span of 13 bases. Germline V gene sequence: CDR1 SEHNR, CDR2 FQNEAQ (reference sequence). CDR3 amino acids: CASSLLSRTANTGELFF. For the CDR3, the DNA is TGTGCCAGCAGCTTACTGTCCCGCACAGCGAACACCGGGGAGCTGTTTTTT.

In DNA, the CDR3 is TGTGCCAGCAGCTCTTTGACTAGCGCCTTCTACGAGCAGTACTTC. As protein: CASSSLTSAFYEQYF. This chain uses TRBV11-2 with TRBJ2-7; TRBD2 aligns across 8 bases. CDR1 and CDR2 (germline): SGHAT, FQNNGV. CDR3 length: 15 residues. After removal of 4 bases from V and 3 bases from J, the junction contained 8 bases not matched to a gene.

This clone appeared a single time. The chain uses TRBV7-3 and TRBJ1-2, with D perhaps TRBD1 (5 bases). Germline V CDR1 and CDR2: SGHTA, FQGTGA. CDR3 size: 15 residues. V was shortened by 0 bases and J by 5 bases, with 13 bases between the two germline ends. DNA for the CDR3: TGTGCCAGCAGCTTAACTCGGGACGGCCCGTATGGCTACACCTTC. Translated: CASSLTRDGPYGYTF.

The count of this clone is one. The chain couples TRBV6-1 to TRBJ1-5; 7 nucleotides line up with TRBD1. The CDR3 loop spans 13 amino acids. In germline, CDR1 is MNHNS, CDR2 SASEGT. V lost 5 bases and J lost 6; bases outside the gene matches: 4. CDR3 residues: CASSTTGTQPQHF. The DNA for the CDR3 is TGTGCCAGCAGTACGACAGGGACTCAGCCCCAGCATTTT.